What follows are 11 T cell receptor beta chains derived from one specimen sequenced in a study of blood T cells in healthy people across ages. A second PCR, run for 7 to 11 cycles, used a sample-barcoded 5' primer plus a J-beta primer mix. In TCRdb, the 5' RACE reads were re-called with MiXCR into one record per CDR3 protein. The data contain roughly 500,000 distinct CDR3 sequences, 20% to 30% of them singletons. These same records also appear under a second study, on T cells of mothers and their children.

Sequenced input: blood. The receptor source for this set is a boy between 10 and 17 years old in good health.

This clonotype showed up just a few times. The chain is built from TRBV27 and TRBJ1-4; D remains unclear. Looked up from germline, CDR1 is MNHEY and CDR2 is SMNVEV (reference sequence). CDR3 length equals 16 residues. V lost 5 bases and J 6 bases, leaving 19 bases between the germline ends. This CDR3 reads CASSAPWEKRDEKLFF. Here the CDR3 DNA reads TGTGCCAGCAGTGCCCCGTGGGAGAAGAGGGATGAAAAACTGTTTTTT.

Only a few counts were recorded for this clonotype. The chain employs TRBV12-3 or TRBV12-4 and TRBJ2-7; 13 bases are shared with TRBD2. The junction had 6 bases not matched to a gene; V was cut back by 8 bases and J by 5 bases. CDR3 length: 14 amino acids. The CDR3 here is CASRTSGSFHEQYF. As DNA, the CDR3 is TGTGCCAGCCGGACTAGCGGGAGTTTCCACGAGCAGTACTTC.

This clonotype occurred a few times. The V call is TRBV4-1, the J call TRBJ1-6; 8 bases map to TRBD1. With V trimmed by 1 base and J by 9 bases, 5 bases remained unmatched. The CDR3 is 15 amino acids. The V gene's germline CDR1 is MGHRA and CDR2 YSYEKL. The CDR3 sequence: CASSQVDRDSSPLHF. CDR3 DNA: TGCGCCAGCAGCCAAGTGGACAGGGACAGTTCACCCCTCCACTTT.

This clonotype was detected many times. The chain carries TRBV6-2 or TRBV6-3 and TRBJ2-1; D gene uncertain. Germline V gene data show CDR1 as MNHEY and CDR2 as SVGEGT. Deletions cut 5 bases from V and 8 bases from J, with 7 bases between. The CDR3 loop spans 11 amino acids. This chain's CDR3 is CASSDEYEQFF. CDR3 DNA: TGTGCCAGCAGTGATGAATATGAGCAGTTCTTC.

This clonotype was recorded a few times. The J gene is TRBJ2-4, the V gene TRBV5-5, with D perhaps matching TRBD1 (5 bases). The CDR3 loop spans 17 amino acids. Trimming took 4 bases from V and 0 from J, leaving 17 bases between them. Per germline, CDR1 SGHKS and CDR2 YYEKEE (reference sequence). This chain's CDR3 is CASSERQLLLAKNIQYF. CDR3 nucleotide sequence: TGTGCCAGCAGCGAACGACAGTTATTACTAGCCAAAAACATTCAGTACTTC.

The chain is built from TRBV4-2 and TRBJ2-1; 9 bases are a match to TRBD2. There are 17 residues in the CDR3. CDR1 is LGHNA, CDR2 YNFKEQ, per germline. J gave up 5 bases and V 1 base, and 9 bases lay outside the gene matches. The CDR3 protein is CASSQAPRASGDNEQFF. CDR3 DNA: TGTGCCAGCAGCCAAGCGCCCAGGGCTAGCGGGGACAATGAGCAGTTCTTC.

V is TRBV4-2 and J is TRBJ2-1, with TRBD2 matching 8 bases. This CDR3 comprises 16 residues. Per the germline V gene, CDR1 is LGHNA and CDR2 is YNFKEQ. With 3 bases clipped from V and 7 bases from J, the junction kept 11 bases outside the gene matches. The CDR3 here is CASSHPGLGLGNEQFF. In DNA form, the CDR3 reads TGTGCCAGCAGCCATCCGGGACTAGGGTTAGGAAATGAGCAGTTCTTC.

This chain joins TRBV6-1 and TRBJ2-1, with 8 bases aligning to TRBD1. The V gene's germline CDR1 is MNHNS and CDR2 SASEGT. The CDR3 is 16 residues long. The V gene end was trimmed by 3 bases and the J gene end by 6 bases; junction bases not matched to a gene: 10. The CDR3 sequence: CASSDQGANLANEQFF. The CDR3 DNA sequence: TGTGCCAGCAGTGACCAGGGGGCCAATCTTGCCAATGAGCAGTTCTTC.

There are a few counts of this clonotype. V and J are TRBV3-1 and TRBJ1-1; D is unresolved. CDR3 length: 20 residues. Germline CDR1 LGHDT, CDR2 YNNKEL (reference sequence). Deletions cut 5 bases from V and 4 bases from J, with 32 bases between. As DNA, the CDR3 is TGTGCCAGCAGCACCGATATGTGGACCCGGAGTACGGATGCGACCACTGAAGCTTTCTTT. Its translation: CASSTDMWTRSTDATTEAFF.

This clonotype has more than one count but fewer than ten. The CDR3 DNA sequence: TGTGCCAGCAGTCCCACCGACCTTGCCTATGGCTACACCTTC. Protein sequence: CASSPTDLAYGYTF. The chain links TRBV28 to TRBJ1-2; unclear D gene. Germline loops: CDR1 MDHEN, CDR2 SYDVKM. V was shortened by 5 bases and J by 4 bases, with 14 bases between the two germline ends. This CDR3 contains 14 residues.

This clonotype has a count of ten or more. This chain uses TRBV5-5 with TRBJ2-1; a possible D gene is TRBD2 (5 bases). Germline lookup yields CDR1 SGHKS and CDR2 YYEKEE (reference sequence). The CDR3 has 15 amino acids. Trimming shortened V by 1 base and J by 4 bases, and 12 bases separated the two germline ends. In nucleotides, the CDR3 is TGTGCCAGCAGCTTGCTAGCTCCGGATTACAATGAGCAGTTCTTC. Amino acid sequence: CASSLLAPDYNEQFF.